The clone carrying this T cell receptor beta chain was seen a few times. The target antigen is unknown. This sample is part of a study of T cell responses to AZD1222 COVID-19 vaccine. General study results and limits: None of the repertoires were sampled until the peak T cell response had passed. A mostly white British donor set with more females was recruited, and clonal diversity was possibly underestimated.

Measured with immunoSEQ multiplex PCR; TCRdb has only the in-frame clones, and not every one. In the table there are some 100,000 clones, about 89% of which are singletons. The V and J ends lost 1 base and 8 bases respectively, with 11 bases between them. Germline values: CDR1 LGHDT, CDR2 YNNKEL (reference sequence). The CDR3 has 13 amino acids. The sequencing here drew on peripheral blood, taken on day 0 of AZD1222 vaccination. The clonotype comes from an adult in good health. The chain recombines TRBV3-1 (or the pseudogene TRBV3-2) with TRBJ1-1; weak D call: TRBD1 (5 bases). The CDR3 bases are TGTGCCAGCAGCCAAGTGGGGACGGCGGAAGCTTTCTTT. Translation: CASSQVGTAEAFF.